The next 20 T cell receptor beta chains were all read from a single sample in a study of tumor and adjacent non-tumor tissue in lung cancer. TCRbeta libraries were built with three rounds of nested PCR, modified from ARM-PCR. TCRdb passed the multiplex PCR reads through MiXCR, listing each CDR3 protein once. The table lists some 80,000 distinct CDR3 sequences, over 65% of them singletons, with around two fifths in the top ten. No cell sorting was done before RNA was extracted from the tissue. The normal lung tissue was taken more than 3 cm from the tumor edge. The specimen was distant non-tumor lung tissue. These receptors originate from a man between 65 and 80 years old with non-small cell lung cancer.

Comment on this clonotype: At one end the junction does not follow the germline gene, possibly because of a read error. The chain links TRBV5-6 to TRBJ2-5; D might be TRBD1 (6 bases). Germline values: CDR1 SGHDT, CDR2 YYEEEE. This CDR3 region has 15 residues. The DNA for the CDR3 is TGTGCCAGGAGCTTGAGGCAACTAGGGGGAGAGACCCAGTACTTC. As protein: CARSLRQLGGETQYF.

About this clonotype itself: In this CDR3 the conserved last residue, phenylalanine or tryptophan, is missing, so a read error is likely. The rearrangement uses TRBV6-6 and TRBJ1-5; 7 bases align to TRBD1. The CDR3 runs 15 residues. Germline CDR1 and CDR2: MNHNY and SVGAGI (reference sequence). CDR3 bases: TGTGCGAGCAATGATTTAGGGGGCGCAGGGCAGCCACAGCATCTT. Its translation: CASNDLGGAGQPQHL.

CDR3 nucleotides: TGTGCCAGTGGCACCCTGTCATACGAGCAGTACTTC. Its translation is CASGTLSYEQYF. The chain employs TRBV6-2 or TRBV6-3 and TRBJ2-7; D is unresolved. The V and J ends lost 9 bases and 4 bases respectively, with 13 bases between them. The CDR3 totals 12 residues. Germline V gene lookup returns CDR1 MNHEY and CDR2 SVGEGT.

In the case of this clonotype: Lacking the conserved final phenylalanine or tryptophan, this CDR3 likely reflects a read error. V and J are TRBV12-3 or TRBV12-4 and TRBJ1-1; D is uncertain. The CDR3 contains 11 residues. The CDR3 protein is CASSKNNEAFS. CDR3 nucleotide sequence: TGTGCCAGTTCAAAGAACAATGAAGCTTTCTCT.

Of note for this clonotype: Likely a read error: the CDR3 ends without its conserved phenylalanine or tryptophan. This chain joins TRBV10-1 and TRBJ2-2; D is ambiguous. Looked up from germline, CDR1 is WNHNN and CDR2 is SYGVQD (reference sequence). Between the trimmed V and J ends, which lost 3 bases and 0 bases, there was a span of 8 bases. This CDR3 is 15 amino acids long. For the CDR3, the DNA is TGCGCCAGCAGTGATTTATCCCCGAACACCGGGGAGCTGTTTTAT. Its protein is CASSDLSPNTGELFY.

In the case of this clonotype: The junction and the germline gene differ at one end; a read error may be behind it. The rearrangement joins TRBV11-1 to TRBJ2-1; 8 bases are a match to TRBD2. CDR1 is SGHAT, CDR2 FQDESV, per germline (reference sequence). This CDR3 is 16 amino acids long. The CDR3 coding sequence is TGTGCCAGCAGTCCGCTAACTAGCGGCGAAAACAATGAGCAGTTCTTT. Its protein product is CASSPLTSGENNEQFF. Full variable domain (missing parts from reference TRBV11-1 and TRBJ2-1): EAEVAQSPRYKITEKSQAVAFWCDPISGHATLYWYRQILGQGPELLVQFQDESVVDDSQLPKDRFSAERLKGVDSTLKIQPAELGDSAMYLCASSPLTSGENNEQFFGPGTRLTVL.

A remark on this clonotype: A junction end diverges from the germline sequence, so it may reflect a read error. CDR3 sequence (DNA): TGCAGCTTTGAGGGCTCATCCGCGGGGGATACGCAGTATTTT. Amino acids: CSFEGSSAGDTQYF. The rearrangement joins TRBV29-1 to TRBJ2-3; tentative D call: TRBD2 (6 bases). The CDR3 is made up of 14 amino acids. Per the germline V gene, CDR1 is SQVTM and CDR2 is ANQGSEA.

Points on this clonotype: One end of the junction varies from germline; a read error may be responsible. The chain couples TRBV11-2 to TRBJ2-5; TRBD2 matches 8 bases. CDR3 size: 14 residues. CDR1 and CDR2 (germline): SGHAT, FQNNGV. The CDR3 region has the DNA TGTGCCAGCAGCCCCACCGGGGGGGCCGAGATCCAGTACTTC. Translation gives CASSPTGGAEIQYF.

Concerning this clonotype itself: The junction differs from germline at one of its ends, possibly a read error. The rearrangement joins TRBV4-2 to TRBJ2-7, with D unclear. The CDR3 has 14 residues. Germline V CDR1 and CDR2: LGHNA, YNFKEQ. CDR3 in DNA: TGTGACAGCAGCCAAGGACGTGGTCTCTACGAGCAGCACTTC. Residues: CDSSQGRGLYEQHF.

As for this clonotype: The junction departs from the called germline gene at one end, perhaps through a read error. The chain combines TRBV29-1 with TRBJ1-2; 8 bases line up with TRBD1. CDR1 is SQVTM, CDR2 ANQGSEA, per germline. The CDR3 has 14 residues. The CDR3 loop is CSVDSTGGLSGYAF. The DNA of the CDR3 is TGCAGCGTTGACTCAACAGGGGGATTAAGTGGCTACGCCTTC.

With respect to this clonotype: This may be a read error, as it is one base from a much larger clone. J is TRBJ2-3 and V is TRBV7-8, with D hard to call. The CDR3 is 16 amino acids. CDR1 is SGHVS, CDR2 FQNEAQ, per germline. Trimming left V 1 base short and J 6 bases short, with 17 bases between. For the CDR3, the DNA is TGTGCCAGCAGCTTAGGGTTCGTGCCGGGCGAGGATACGCAGTATTTT. It is translated as CASSLGFVPGEDTQYF. The complete variable domain, with remaining parts taken from reference TRBV7-8 and TRBJ2-3, reads GAGVSQSPRYKVAKRGQDVALRCDPISGHVSLFWYQQALGQGPEFLTYFQNEAQLDKSGLPSDRFFAERPEGSVSTLKIQRTQQEDSAVYLCASSLGFVPGEDTQYFGPGTRLTVL.

The J gene is TRBJ2-1, the V gene TRBV6-2 or TRBV6-3, with D perhaps TRBD1 (5 bases). CDR3 length: 15 amino acids. Trimming cost V 5 bases and J 10 bases, with 21 bases left between them. In germline, CDR1 is MNHEY, CDR2 SVGEGT. The CDR3 DNA reads as TGTGCCAGCAGTCGGGCTGGGCCAGGGATCAACGAGCAGTTCTTC. This gives the protein CASSRAGPGINEQFF.

The table lists this clonotype with many counts. The chain has TRBV7-9 and TRBJ2-1; 7 nucleotides match TRBD2. CDR1 is SEHNR and CDR2 is FQNEAQ in the germline V gene (reference sequence). The CDR3 sequence is 15 residues long. V shed 3 bases, J shed 6 bases, and the junction held 8 bases outside the gene matches. The DNA for the CDR3 is TGTGCCAGCAGCTTTAGTTTCCCGGGGGGCAATGAGCAGTTCTTC. Residues: CASSFSFPGGNEQFF. The variable domain in full, with the rest retrieved from reference TRBV7-9 and TRBJ2-1, is DTGVSQNPRHKITKRGQNVTFRCDPISEHNRLYWYRQTLGQGPEFLTYFQNEAQLEKSRLLSDRFSAERPKGSFSTLEIQRTEQGDSAMYLCASSFSFPGGNEQFFGPGTRLTVL.

This clonotype was recorded many times. This chain uses TRBV28 with TRBJ1-2; 7 bases line up with TRBD1. Germline V CDR1 and CDR2: MDHEN, SYDVKM. The V segment lost 0 bases and the J segment 2 bases; nucleotides outside the gene matches: 3. The CDR3 is 15 amino acids. CDR3 loop: CASSLWGDRNYGYTF. The CDR3 nucleotides are TGTGCCAGCAGTTTATGGGGGGACAGAAACTATGGCTACACCTTC.

Turning to this clonotype: An end of the junction differs from the germline gene, which may be a read error. J is TRBJ1-1 and V is TRBV6-5, with D possibly being TRBD1 (5 bases). This CDR3 region has 16 residues. The germline V gene encodes CDR1 MNHEY and CDR2 SVGAGI. CDR3 sequence reads: CANSRERGTLNTEAFF. The CDR3 nucleotides are TGTGCCAACAGTAGGGAGCGAGGGACGCTGAACACTGAAGCTTTCTTT.

There are a few counts of this clonotype. A much larger clone lies a single base off, so this may be a read error. The chain carries TRBV6-2 or TRBV6-3 and TRBJ2-1, with D tentatively TRBD1 (5 bases). In germline, CDR1 is MNHEY, CDR2 SVGEGT. CDR3 length equals 12 residues. The CDR3 reads CASRPSGNGQFF. The CDR3 DNA follows: TGTGCCAGCAGACCCTCAGGGAATGGGCAGTTCTTC.

Remarks on this clonotype: A read error is possible here, since a much larger clone lies one base away. Here the CDR3 DNA reads TGCGCCAGCAGCCTAGCACGGGACGGTTACGTGCAGTACTTC. It yields the protein CASSLARDGYVQYF. This chain links TRBV4-1 with TRBJ2-7; D tentatively reads TRBD1 or TRBD2 (5 bases each). Germline CDR1 is MGHRA and CDR2 is YSYEKL. The CDR3 consists of 14 residues.

A word on this clonotype: The junction differs from germline at one of its ends, possibly a read error. J is TRBJ1-1 and V is TRBV29-1; TRBD1 matches at 8 bases. The CDR3 length is 12 residues. Germline-derived CDR1 and CDR2 are SQVTM and ANQGSEA. The DNA of the CDR3 is TGCAGCGGAGGGACAGGAAACACCGAAGCTTACTTT. Encoded protein: CSGGTGNTEAYF.

Regarding this clonotype: Lacking the conserved final phenylalanine or tryptophan, this CDR3 likely reflects a read error. The chain joins TRBV11-2 to TRBJ2-5; D tentatively fits TRBD1 or TRBD2 (5 bases each). Germline V gene lookup returns CDR1 SGHAT and CDR2 FQNNGV. V lost 1 base, J lost 5 bases, and 11 bases lay in between. The CDR3 is 14 residues long. CDR3 region: CASSLVGRDETQYI. The CDR3 DNA sequence: TGTGCCAGCAGCTTAGTTGGCAGGGACGAGACCCAGTACATC.

As to this clonotype: At one of its ends the junction is not consistent with the germline gene, which may arise from a read error. The V call is TRBV6-1, the J call TRBJ2-1; possible D gene TRBD1, 6 bases. Per the germline V gene, CDR1 is MNHNS and CDR2 is SASEGT. CDR3 size: 14 residues. The CDR3 DNA reads TGTGCCAGCTGTGAAGCGACAGGAAGCAATGATCAGTTCTTC. This codes for CASCEATGSNDQFF.